This T cell receptor beta chain was profiled in a study of OX40 agonist ivuxolimab in advanced cancers. Whole-study context: Ivuxolimab, which patients received intravenously every 2 weeks, was dosed at 0.01 to 10 mg/kg.

Profiled with immunoSEQ multiplex PCR; TCRdb holds only in-frame clones, not every one. The table records just over 20,000 clones, around 87% of them present only once. Whole-study results and caveats: The mean number of expanded clones was higher in CD8+ T cells than in CD4+. Researchers did not establish what antigens the expanded peripheral T cells target. Nonresponders, in some cases, also had low normalized T-cell clonal expansion.

Regarding this clone: Its antigen is still unknown.

Sequencing was performed on CD4+ or CD8+ T cells sorted from blood, taken in a trial of the OX40 agonist ivuxolimab. This TCR was sampled from an adult with an advanced solid tumor such as melanoma, head and neck, liver or kidney cancer.

The CDR3 coding sequence is TGTGCCAGCAGTTTACACACTCGGGGTGGGACAGGAGTCTATGGCTACACCTTC. Translating gives CASSLHTRGGTGVYGYTF. The genes are TRBV27 and TRBJ1-2, with 8 bases matching TRBD1. The V gene's germline CDR1 is MNHEY and CDR2 SMNVEV (reference sequence). J lost 4 bases, V lost 2 bases, and 15 bases had no gene match. The CDR3 runs 18 residues.